Listed below are T cell receptor beta chains from one sample, sequenced in a study of lymphopenia after photon versus proton radiotherapy. Sequencing was performed with immunoSEQ multiplex PCR; in TCRdb, only in-frame clones are kept and a portion is missing. Seen here are 70,000 to 95,000 clones, about 83% observed once, and the top ten hold more than 1.2%. The specimen was peripheral blood, collected from a patient treated with proton-based radiotherapy. These TCRs come from a man aged 55 to 69 with pancreatic cancer. Each CDR3 is given with its conserved first and last residue. D genes are given only for firm matches. Rows may omit the clone size; those that give it use once, few, many or a size class.

TRBD2	TRBV2	-	TRBJ2-2	CASSVSGRSTGELFF	TGTGCCAGCAGCGTTAGCGGGAGATCCACCGGGGAGCTGTTTTTT
-	TRBV28	-	TRBJ2-1	CASSSLVYRGSSYNEQFF	TGTGCCAGCAGTTCCCTGGTGTACCGGGGGAGCTCCTACAATGAGCAGTTCTTC
TRBD1	TRBV4-1	-	TRBJ2-1	CASSQGLRDRGLDEQFF	TGCGCCAGCAGCCAAGGGCTGCGGGACAGGGGGCTGGATGAGCAGTTCTTC
-	TRBV12-2	-	TRBJ2-3	CASRPPGLAGGPLYTDTQYF	TGTGCAAGTCGCCCTCCGGGACTAGCGGGAGGGCCGTTATACACAGATACGCAGTATTTT
TRBD2	TRBV18	-	TRBJ2-1	CASSPKGLAGGYNEQFF	TGTGCCAGCTCACCCAAAGGACTAGCGGGAGGGTACAATGAGCAGTTCTTC
-	TRBV6-1	-	TRBJ1-5	CASSAFSDGRYQPQHF	TGTGCCAGCAGTGCTTTTTCCGATGGGAGGTATCAGCCCCAGCATTTT
-	TRBV28	-	TRBJ1-2	CASTLPGRANYGYTF	TGTGCCAGCACCCTCCCGGGACGAGCTAACTATGGCTACACCTTC
TRBD2	TRBV28	-	TRBJ2-5	CASSVVGTKETQYF	TGTGCCAGCAGCGTTGTGGGGACTAAAGAGACCCAGTACTTC
-	TRBV6-5	few	TRBJ1-1	CASSYPGQNGAFF	TGTGCCAGCAGTTATCCGGGCCAGAATGGAGCTTTCTTT
-	TRBV4-1	-	TRBJ1-2	CASSPLFTHNYGYTF	TGCGCCAGCAGCCCCCTTTTCACCCATAACTATGGCTACACCTTC
TRBD1	TRBV2	-	TRBJ1-2	CASRGQGEGYTF	TGTGCCAGCAGGGGACAGGGGGAAGGCTACACCTTC
TRBD2	TRBV5-4	-	TRBJ2-5	CASSLRTSGSAETQYF	TGTGCCAGCAGCCTCCGGACTAGCGGGAGCGCAGAGACCCAGTACTTC
-	TRBV18	-	TRBJ2-7	CASSPGNPYEQYF	TGTGCCAGCTCACCAGGTAACCCCTACGAGCAGTACTTC
-	TRBV2	once	TRBJ2-3	CASTRGDTQYF	TGTGCCAGCACCCGGGGCGATACGCAGTATTTT
TRBD1	TRBV28	-	TRBJ2-5	CASSTPTGGGLGTQYF	TGTGCCAGCAGTACGCCGACAGGGGGCGGGCTCGGGACCCAGTACTTC
TRBD1	TRBV11-3	-	TRBJ2-1	CASSWGQGSAEQFF	TGTGCCAGCAGCTGGGGACAGGGGTCGGCTGAGCAGTTCTTC
TRBD1	TRBV2	-	TRBJ1-4	CASREDRARANEKLFF	TGTGCCAGCAGGGAGGACAGGGCAAGGGCTAATGAAAAACTGTTTTTT
-	TRBV28	-	TRBJ1-2	CASRPRGYGYTF	TGTGCCAGCAGACCTAGGGGTTACGGCTACACCTTC
-	TRBV2	-	TRBJ1-3	CASSGTNSGNTIYF	TGTGCCAGCTCTGGGACCAATTCTGGAAACACCATATATTTT
-	TRBV7-6	-	TRBJ1-5	CASSLEGVGDQPQHF	TGTGCCAGCAGCTTAGAAGGGGTCGGGGATCAGCCCCAGCATTTT
TRBD2	TRBV6-1	-	TRBJ2-3	CASSEALGLVTGTDTQYF	TGTGCCAGCAGTGAAGCGCTGGGACTAGTGACCGGTACTGATACGCAGTATTTT
-	TRBV28	-	TRBJ1-5	CASRASRQPQHF	TGTGCCAGCAGGGCTTCGCGTCAGCCCCAGCATTTT
-	TRBV18	once	TRBJ2-5	CASSPEASTAWETQYF	TGTGCCAGCTCACCAGAGGCCTCGACAGCTTGGGAGACCCAGTACTTC
TRBD2	TRBV28	-	TRBJ2-1	CASSFPTSGRREQFF	TGTGCCAGCAGTTTCCCGACTAGCGGGAGGCGTGAGCAGTTCTTC
-	TRBV19	-	TRBJ2-5	CASSIEEGLNQETQYF	TGTGCCAGTAGTATAGAGGAAGGACTCAATCAAGAGACCCAGTACTTC
TRBD2	TRBV5-1	-	TRBJ2-5	CASSLATSGNRDQYF	TGCGCCAGCAGCTTGGCCACTAGCGGGAACCGGGACCAGTACTTC
-	TRBV4-3	-	TRBJ1-1	CASSQDGGLTEAFF	TGCGCCAGCAGCCAAGATGGGGGACTCACTGAAGCTTTCTTT
-	TRBV19	-	TRBJ2-7	CASSFSYEQYF	TGTGCCAGTAGTTTCTCCTACGAGCAGTACTTC
-	TRBV7-8	-	TRBJ2-7	CASSLYKGLKEGGLRFYEQYF	TGTGCCAGCAGCTTATATAAAGGACTAAAGGAGGGGGGGCTGAGATTCTACGAGCAGTACTTC
-	TRBV4-1	-	TRBJ1-4	CASSQDYVLPREKLFF	TGCGCCAGCAGCCAAGACTATGTCCTCCCCCGGGAAAAACTGTTTTTT
-	TRBV10-3	-	TRBJ1-2	CAIRANYPDYGYTF	TGTGCCATCAGGGCCAACTATCCCGACTATGGCTACACCTTC
-	TRBV18	-	TRBJ2-7	CASSPMWGAQTGSGYEQYF	TGTGCCAGCTCACCTATGTGGGGCGCACAAACAGGGTCGGGCTACGAGCAGTACTTC
-	TRBV11-3	-	TRBJ2-3	CASSTTLGGYADTQYF	TGTGCCAGCAGCACCACCTTGGGTGGGTACGCAGATACGCAGTATTTT
-	TRBV30	-	TRBJ1-2	CAWSGQDANYGYTF	TGTGCCTGGAGTGGACAGGATGCTAACTATGGCTACACCTTC
-	TRBV5-1	once	TRBJ2-3	CASSLTGRVDTQYF	TGCGCCAGCAGCTTGACGGGAAGGGTAGATACGCAGTATTTT
-	TRBV18	-	TRBJ2-7	CASSPPGATYEQYF	TGTGCCAGCTCACCACCTGGGGCTACCTACGAGCAGTACTTC
-	TRBV7-9	-	TRBJ1-2	CASSLVGVHGYTF	TGTGCCAGCAGCTTAGTGGGGGTTCACGGCTACACCTTC
-	TRBV29-1	few	TRBJ2-5	CSVERQIQETQYF	TGCAGCGTTGAGAGACAGATCCAAGAGACCCAGTACTTC
-	TRBV4-1	-	TRBJ2-2	CASSQDWVGLGVNTGELFF	TGCGCCAGCAGCCAAGATTGGGTCGGGCTAGGGGTAAACACCGGGGAGCTGTTTTTT
TRBD1	TRBV5-5	-	TRBJ1-4	CASSSLFSDRVVNEKLFF	TGTGCCAGCAGCTCTCTCTTCTCTGACAGGGTCGTTAATGAAAAACTGTTTTTT
-	TRBV28	-	TRBJ1-5	CASSPRKGLPNQPQHF	TGTGCCAGCAGCCCGAGAAAGGGACTTCCCAATCAGCCCCAGCATTTT
-	TRBV12-5	-	TRBJ1-1	CASGRQITEAFF	TGTGCTAGTGGTAGACAGATCACTGAAGCTTTCTTT
TRBD1	TRBV5-1	-	TRBJ1-2	CASRQGANWYGYTF	TGCGCCAGCAGACAGGGGGCGAATTGGTATGGCTACACCTTC
-	TRBV9	-	TRBJ1-1	CASSVSMNTEAFF	TGTGCCAGCAGCGTCAGCATGAACACTGAAGCTTTCTTT
TRBD2	TRBV9	-	TRBJ2-2	CASSVEGGLADTGELFF	TGTGCCAGCAGCGTAGAGGGGGGACTAGCGGACACCGGGGAGCTGTTTTTT
TRBD2	TRBV28	-	TRBJ2-7	CASSPPTSTPSYEQYF	TGTGCCAGCAGTCCCCCGACTAGCACACCCTCCTACGAGCAGTACTTC
-	TRBV5-4	-	TRBJ2-3	CASSFKGADTQYF	TGTGCCAGCAGCTTTAAGGGGGCAGATACGCAGTATTTT
-	TRBV11-3	once	TRBJ2-7	CASSFGDRYHYEQYF	TGTGCCAGCAGCTTCGGAGACAGGTACCACTACGAGCAGTACTTC
-	TRBV11-2	-	TRBJ2-7	CASSLGWAAYEQYF	TGTGCCAGCAGCTTAGGTTGGGCCGCCTACGAGCAGTACTTC
-	TRBV27	few	TRBJ1-2	CASSTPGVNGYTF	TGTGCCAGCAGTACTCCAGGGGTGAATGGCTACACCTTC
-	TRBV6-5	-	TRBJ1-5	CASSAGRQPQHF	TGTGCCAGCAGTGCTGGTAGGCAGCCCCAGCATTTT
-	TRBV29-1	-	TRBJ1-2	CSVEVGNYGYTF	TGCAGCGTTGAAGTCGGTAACTATGGCTACACCTTC